Below are 29 T cell receptor beta chains sequenced from a single sample in a study of naive and memory T cell subsets. Study-wide points: A few larger clonotypes appeared in naive repertoires, especially CD8, possibly memory cells re-expressing CD45RA.

Both TRBC1 and TRBC2 were covered by a beta constant-region primer of two equimolar oligonucleotides. The ligated cDNA underwent four PCR rounds using SP2 and nested alpha and beta constant-region primers. TCRdb re-called the UMI-ligation and nested PCR reads through MiXCR, storing one row per CDR3 protein. The repertoire holds around 160,000 distinct CDR3 sequences, 22% seen once, with roughly 0.1% in the top ten. Their antigens remain unidentified. Sequenced material: naive CD4+ T cells from blood. The receptors here all came from a human donor in good health.

The table lists this clonotype with a few counts. The genes are TRBV6-5 and TRBJ2-7; 7 nucleotides agree with TRBD1. CDR3 length: 17 amino acids. J lost 6 bases, V lost 3 bases, and 17 bases had no gene match. Germline-derived CDR1 and CDR2 are MNHEY and SVGAGI. Written as DNA, the CDR3 is TGTGCCAGCAGTTATCAGGGATGGACAGGTACCGCGGGCGAGCAGTACTTC. Its protein is CASSYQGWTGTAGEQYF.

The rearrangement joins TRBV5-1 to TRBJ2-7; tentative D call: TRBD1 (5 bases). Germline V CDR1 and CDR2: SGHRS, YFSETQ. The CDR3 is 15 residues long. Trimming removed 0 bases at V and 3 bases at J, with 13 bases between. Here the CDR3 reads CASSLAGKRGYEQYF. As DNA, the CDR3 is TGCGCCAGCAGCTTGGCAGGGAAGCGAGGCTACGAGCAGTACTTC.

V gene TRBV3-1 combines with J gene TRBJ1-4; tentatively, D is TRBD1 (6 bases). The CDR3 loop spans 13 amino acids. Trimming left V 2 bases short and J 8 bases short, with 9 bases between. Germline V CDR1 and CDR2: LGHDT, YNNKEL (reference sequence). DNA of the CDR3: TGTGCCAGCAGCCAAAAGACAGGAGAAAAACTGTTTTTT. As protein: CASSQKTGEKLFF.

This clonotype came up a few times. The chain carries TRBV5-1 and TRBJ2-3, with D possibly TRBD1 on 6 matching bases. V lost 5 bases, J lost 3 bases, and 16 bases lay in between. Germline assignment: CDR1 SGHRS and CDR2 YFSETQ. This CDR3 contains 15 residues. CDR3: CASSQQGMGTDTQYF. The DNA for the CDR3 is TGCGCCAGCAGTCAACAGGGAATGGGAACAGATACGCAGTATTTT.

This clonotype was counted ten times or more. The J gene is TRBJ2-1, the V gene TRBV7-9, with 7 bases matching TRBD2. V lost 3 bases and J lost 5; bases outside the gene matches: 10. Per germline, CDR1 SEHNR and CDR2 FQNEAQ (reference sequence). CDR3 length equals 16 residues. CDR3 loop: CASSLGSGITHNEQFF. As DNA, the CDR3 is TGTGCCAGCAGCTTGGGGAGCGGGATAACTCACAATGAGCAGTTCTTC.

This clonotype was recorded many times. V is TRBV12-3 or TRBV12-4 and J is TRBJ1-6; D unclear. V was cut by 7 bases and J by 8 bases, with 21 bases left in between. The CDR3 loop spans 16 amino acids. The CDR3 region has the DNA TGTGCCAGCACCCTGGGTGTTTTGGGGTTATATTCACCCCTCCACTTT. This gives the protein CASTLGVLGLYSPLHF.

This sequence joins TRBV11-2 and TRBJ1-2; the D gene is possibly TRBD1 (5 bases). The CDR3 length is 17 residues. Trimming removed 1 base at V and 6 bases at J, with 21 bases between. The germline V gene encodes CDR1 SGHAT and CDR2 FQNNGV. The CDR3 DNA sequence: TGTGCCAGCAGCTTAGGTTCCACCTGGGAGGGGCTGAATGGCTACACCTTC. This sequence encodes CASSLGSTWEGLNGYTF.

This CDR3 reads CASSSRTPRRGNEQFF. The CDR3 region has the DNA TGTGCCAGCAGTTCCCGGACTCCCCGCCGGGGCAATGAGCAGTTCTTC. The V and J genes are TRBV6-1 and TRBJ2-1; D is perhaps TRBD2 (5 bases). Trimming removed 5 bases from V and 6 bases from J, with 20 bases in between. CDR1 is MNHNS and CDR2 is SASEGT in the germline V gene. This CDR3 spans 16 amino acids.

V and J are TRBV12-3 or TRBV12-4 and TRBJ2-3, with 9 bases aligning to TRBD2. CDR3 length equals 11 residues. V was pared by 6 bases and J by 14 bases, with 6 bases of the junction left unmatched. This CDR3 reads CASRRSGRGYF. The CDR3 region has the DNA TGTGCCAGCAGACGTAGCGGGAGAGGGTATTTT.

CDR3 nucleotides: TGCAGCTGCAGGGGCAGGTCCTACGAGCAGTACTTC. Residues: CSCRGRSYEQYF. The rearrangement links TRBV29-1 to TRBJ2-7, with D possibly TRBD1 on 6 matching bases. The CDR3 is made up of 12 amino acids. Germline values: CDR1 SQVTM, CDR2 ANQGSEA. V was trimmed by 8 bases and J by 1 base, leaving 12 bases between them.

This chain connects TRBV6-1 to TRBJ1-1, with D perhaps TRBD1 (6 bases). This CDR3 is built from 15 residues. From germline, CDR1 is MNHNS and CDR2 SASEGT. V was trimmed by 7 bases and J by 0 bases, leaving 15 bases between them. The CDR3 protein is CASKDSLPLNTEAFF. CDR3 in DNA: TGTGCCAGCAAGGACAGTTTACCGCTGAACACTGAAGCTTTCTTT.

The CDR3 nucleotides read TGTGCCAGCAGCTTAGGCTCCGGAACGGGGGAGCTGTTTTTT. Protein product: CASSLGSGTGELFF. The genes are TRBV7-6 and TRBJ2-2; D call uncertain. This CDR3 spans 14 amino acids. V was pared by 1 base and J by 8 bases, with 11 bases between. Germline CDR1 and CDR2: SGHVS and FNYEAQ.

To note about this clonotype: This may be a read error, as it is one base from a much larger clone. The J gene is TRBJ2-1, the V gene TRBV21-1; the DNA was not used to check the table's D call, TRBD2. TRBV21-1 is an annotated pseudogene. The CDR3 runs to 18 residues. The CDR3 here is CASSKASGRPGGACEQFF. The DNA of the CDR3 is TGTGCCAGCAGCAAGGCTAGCGGGAGACCCGGGGGGGCCTGTGAGCAGTTCTTC.

This clonotype was counted a few times. This chain connects TRBV20-1 to TRBJ1-2; no reliable D call. V lost 1 base, J lost 4 bases, and 7 bases lay in between. CDR1 is DFQATT, CDR2 SNEGSKA, per germline (reference sequence). CDR3 length equals 12 residues. CDR3 nucleotide sequence: TGCAGTGCTAGAGGGCACAGCTATGGCTACACCTTC. It is translated as CSARGHSYGYTF.

This clonotype was counted between two and nine times. This chain uses TRBV29-1 with TRBJ2-6; 7 bases agree with TRBD1. CDR3 length: 15 amino acids. Germline CDR1 SQVTM, CDR2 ANQGSEA. Germline trimming cut 5 bases from V and 2 bases from J; bases unmatched to any gene: 6. CDR3 DNA: TGCAGCGTTCCTAGTACAGGGGCTGGGGCCAACGTCCTGACTTTC. Its translation is CSVPSTGAGANVLTF.

The chain has TRBV29-1 and TRBJ1-2; a weak D match, TRBD1 (5 bases). Trimming pared 4 bases from V and 7 bases from J, leaving 13 bases between. The CDR3 is made up of 12 amino acids. Germline V gives CDR1 SQVTM, CDR2 ANQGSEA. The CDR3 region is CSVAGRAVGYTF. The CDR3 DNA is TGCAGCGTTGCGGGCAGGGCTGTTGGCTACACCTTC.

V usage is TRBV2 and J usage is TRBJ2-3; no definite D call. There are 14 residues in the CDR3. The germline gives CDR1 SNHLY, CDR2 FYNNEI. Trimming cost V 5 bases and J 5 bases, with 14 bases left between them. The CDR3 sequence: CASSRRFQVDTQYF. The CDR3 nucleotides read TGTGCCAGCAGTCGCCGCTTCCAGGTAGATACGCAGTATTTT.

This clonotype has just a few counts. The rearrangement uses TRBV20-1 and TRBJ2-3; 10 bases fit TRBD2. Germline CDR1 reads DFQATT; CDR2 reads SNEGSKA (reference sequence). This CDR3 spans 15 amino acids. J lost 5 bases, V lost 5 bases, and 10 bases had no gene match. CDR3 loop: CSALHTSGKRDTQYF. CDR3 DNA: TGCAGTGCTCTTCATACTAGCGGGAAACGAGATACGCAGTATTTT.

This clonotype has a count of ten or more. The rearrangement uses TRBV12-3 or TRBV12-4 and TRBJ2-1, with D uncertain. Trimming removed 7 bases at V and 4 bases at J, with 8 bases between. CDR3 length: 12 amino acids. CDR3 DNA sequence: TGTGCCAGCAACCAACTTTACAATGAGCAGTTCTTC. It encodes CASNQLYNEQFF.

This clonotype appeared a few times. V and J are TRBV20-1 and TRBJ2-7, with a possible D match to TRBD2 (6 bases). The CDR3 consists of 14 residues. V was cut by 3 bases and J by 3 bases, with 15 bases left in between. Germline CDR1 DFQATT, CDR2 SNEGSKA (reference sequence). The CDR3 bases are TGCAGTGCTAGCCGGGACTTCGGAGACTACGAGCAGTACTTC. It yields the protein CSASRDFGDYEQYF.

Ten or more counts support this clonotype. The V call is TRBV19, the J call TRBJ2-6; 7 nucleotides align to TRBD1. CDR1 LNHDA and CDR2 SQIVND come from the germline V gene (reference sequence). The CDR3 runs 17 residues. V lost 1 base, J lost 4 bases, and 7 bases stayed unmatched. Written as DNA, the CDR3 is TGTGCCAGTAGTATAGCCAGGGACAGCACAGGGGCCAACGTCCTGACTTTC. Residues: CASSIARDSTGANVLTF. Complete variable domain (other parts from reference TRBV19 and TRBJ2-6): DGGITQSPKYLFRKEGQNVTLSCEQNLNHDAMYWYRQDPGQGLRLIYYSQIVNDFQKGDIAEGYSVSREKKESFPLTVTSAQKNPTAFYLCASSIARDSTGANVLTFGAGSRLTVL.

This clonotype was detected a few times. V gene TRBV5-5 combines with J gene TRBJ2-1; no firm D call. CDR3 length equals 13 residues. The germline V gene has CDR1 SGHKS and CDR2 YYEKEE (reference sequence). Trimming took off 0 bases at V and 5 bases at J, with 6 bases between the two ends. The CDR3 DNA reads TGTGCCAGCAGCTTGGGGGCGGACAATGAGCAGTTCTTC. Protein product: CASSLGADNEQFF.

This clonotype has a single count. The chain carries TRBV5-1 and TRBJ2-1, with D unclear. Germline assignment: CDR1 SGHRS and CDR2 YFSETQ. This CDR3 spans 14 amino acids. V was shortened by 5 bases and J by 4 bases, with 13 bases between the two germline ends. CDR3 in amino acids: CASRTRASYNEQFF. The CDR3 region has the DNA TGCGCCAGCAGAACCAGAGCCTCATACAATGAGCAGTTCTTC.

J is TRBJ2-1 and V is TRBV13; possibly TRBD1 or TRBD2 for D (5 bases each). The V gene lost 7 bases and the J gene lost 5 bases, with 12 bases spanning the gap. CDR1 PRHDT and CDR2 FYEKMQ come from the germline V gene (reference sequence). This CDR3 is 13 amino acids long. CDR3 sequence reads: CASNMGPHNEQFF. CDR3 DNA sequence: TGTGCCAGCAACATGGGACCCCACAATGAGCAGTTCTTC.

The J gene is TRBJ2-7, the V gene TRBV28, with D uncertain. The germline CDR1 and CDR2 sequences are MDHEN and SYDVKM. V lost 7 bases and J 5 bases, leaving 12 bases between the germline ends. The CDR3 totals 12 residues. CDR3 region: CASNGELHEQYF. The CDR3 bases are TGTGCCAGCAATGGGGAACTACACGAGCAGTACTTC.

The V gene is TRBV27, the J gene TRBJ2-6; a possible D gene is TRBD1 (6 bases). The CDR3 spans 18 residues. Germline V gene data show CDR1 as MNHEY and CDR2 as SMNVEV (reference sequence). V was trimmed by 5 bases and J by 0 bases, leaving 17 bases between them. The CDR3 bases are TGTGCCAGCAGTACCCGACGACAGGTCGCCTCTGGGGCCAACGTCCTGACTTTC. It specifies CASSTRRQVASGANVLTF.

This clonotype was seen only a few times. The J gene is TRBJ2-3, the V gene TRBV5-1, with D perhaps TRBD2 (6 bases). Germline CDR1 is SGHRS and CDR2 is YFSETQ. V dropped 5 bases and J dropped 2 bases, with 12 bases sitting between them. This CDR3 comprises 14 residues. This CDR3 is CASRRLVSTDTQYF. The CDR3 region has the DNA TGCGCCAGCAGAAGACTAGTTTCCACAGATACGCAGTATTTT.

This clonotype was counted ten times or more. An end of the junction does not agree with germline; a read error may underlie this. V gene TRBV12-3 or TRBV12-4 combines with J gene TRBJ2-7, with TRBD1 matching over 7 bases. The CDR3 consists of 13 residues. The CDR3 loop is CASRRTGTYEQYF. Here the CDR3 DNA reads TGCGCCAGCAGGCGGACAGGCACCTACGAGCAGTACTTC.

V gene TRBV6-2 or TRBV6-3 combines with J gene TRBJ1-5, with 12 bases aligning to TRBD1. V lost 9 bases, J lost 2 bases, and 8 bases stayed unmatched. Per germline, CDR1 MNHEY and CDR2 SVGEGT. This CDR3 spans 16 amino acids. CDR3 region: CASGDRGRTGNQPQHF. Written as DNA, the CDR3 is TGTGCCAGTGGGGACAGGGGGCGCACGGGCAATCAGCCCCAGCATTTT.